This entry is about one T cell receptor beta chain. Time point indicated: blood at routine non-recurrence follow-up after resection. This record belongs to a study of spatial heterogeneity in lung cancer. Background on the study: Patients with untreated early-stage non-small cell lung cancer, numbering 72, were the donors. More beta-chain than alpha-chain sequences were consistently detected.

Each CDR3 protein is one row after TCRdb ran MiXCR on the 5' RACE reads. The data show tens of thousands of distinct CDR3 sequences, with roughly a fifth seen just once and 21% held by the top ten. This CDR3 region has 15 residues. Deletions cut 3 bases from V and 10 bases from J, with 18 bases between. Germline lookup yields CDR1 KGHSH and CDR2 LQKENI. The rearrangement uses TRBV18 and TRBJ1-4, with unresolved D. This clonotype originated in a male donor with early-stage non-small cell lung cancer. Specimen: PBMCs, collected at follow-up. This CDR3 reads CASSPSEGRDGKLFF. In DNA, the CDR3 is TGTGCCAGCTCACCTTCGGAGGGAAGGGATGGAAAACTGTTTTTT.